These 21 T cell receptor beta chains share one sample of origin, sequenced in a study of CD8+CD57+ T cells in acquired aplastic anemia. Genomic DNA acted as the template from which TCR beta VDJ combination and CDR3 sequence profiling were carried out. TCRdb ran MiXCR on the reads and lists one entry per CDR3 protein. The sample has a few hundred thousand distinct CDR3 sequences, 61% seen once; the top ten hold 25% to 35%. The material sequenced was sorted CD4+, CD8+, or CD8+CD57+ T cells (not recorded which) from PBMCs. The receptors stem from a human donor in good health.

This clonotype occurred a few times. This sequence joins TRBV7-3 and TRBJ2-7, with 7 positions matching TRBD2. CDR3 length: 13 residues. Germline V gene sequence: CDR1 SGHTA, CDR2 FQGTGA. The junction had 9 bases not matched to a gene; V was cut back by 11 bases and J by 2 bases. In nucleotides, the CDR3 is TGTGCCTCGGGGCCAGCGGGAACCTACGAGCAGTACTTC. Translated: CASGPAGTYEQYF.

To note about this clonotype: Relative to the germline gene, one junction end is altered; a read error may explain this. J is TRBJ2-3 and V is TRBV5-1; D is possibly TRBD1 (6 bases). This CDR3 contains 13 residues. CDR1 is SGHRS, CDR2 YFSETQ, per germline. The CDR3 reads CASSLQGGRSGYF. The CDR3 region has the DNA TGTGCCAGCAGCTTGCAAGGGGGAAGATCTGGGTATTTT.

The CDR3 protein is CASGQTSGRLSYNEQFF. CDR3 DNA: TGTGCCAGCGGCCAGACTAGCGGGAGGTTGAGTTACAATGAGCAGTTCTTC. J is TRBJ2-1 and V is TRBV24-1, with 13 nucleotides matching TRBD2. The junction had 13 bases not matched to a gene; V was cut back by 11 bases and J by 4 bases. The CDR3 contains 17 residues. The V gene's germline CDR1 is KGHDR and CDR2 SFDVKD.

This rearrangement joins TRBV29-1 to TRBJ2-5; TRBD2 aligns across 9 bases. The CDR3 is made up of 13 amino acids. Trimming cost V 2 bases and J 2 bases; bases outside gene matches: 0. CDR1 and CDR2 from the germline V gene are SQVTM and ANQGSEA. The CDR3 DNA is TGCAGCGTTGAACTAGCGGGACAAGAGACCCAGTACTTC. Encoded protein: CSVELAGQETQYF.

V is TRBV5-1 and J is TRBJ2-7; D is ambiguous. Germline CDR1 reads SGHRS; CDR2 reads YFSETQ. V dropped 4 bases and J dropped 4 bases, with 9 bases sitting between them. The CDR3 extends over 12 amino acids. The CDR3 loop reads CASSTDAYEQYF. Written as DNA, the CDR3 is TGCGCCAGCAGCACCGATGCATACGAGCAGTACTTC. Together with reference TRBV5-1 and TRBJ2-7, the CDR3 gives the full variable domain: KAGVTQTPRYLIKTRGQQVTLSCSPISGHRSVSWYQQTPGQGLQFLFEYFSETQRNKGNFPGRFSGRQFSNSRSEMNVSTLELGDSALYLCASSTDAYEQYFGPGTRLTVT.

The chain uses TRBV7-8 and TRBJ2-7, with 8 bases aligning to TRBD1. After removal of 6 bases from V and 5 bases from J, the junction contained 9 bases not matched to a gene. The CDR3 extends over 14 amino acids. The germline gives CDR1 SGHVS, CDR2 FQNEAQ. The CDR3 nucleotides read TGTGCCAGCAGACCCGGGACAGGTCCCCACGAGCAGTACTTC. This codes for CASRPGTGPHEQYF.

A word on this clonotype: The CDR3 carries no conserved terminal phenylalanine or tryptophan, so it likely arises from a read error. The DNA is omitted, as the CDR3 cannot be located on it reliably, and the CDR3 follows TCRdb's listing. The chain links TRBV9 to TRBJ2-3; the D segment call TRBD1 is taken from the table without a DNA check. In germline, CDR1 is SGDLS, CDR2 YYNGEE. Inclusive of both ends, the CDR3 amounts to 11 amino acids. CDR3 loop: CASSSQTGQDY.

This clonotype has ten or more counts. The J gene is TRBJ2-1, the V gene TRBV25-1, with D tentatively TRBD2 (5 bases). Germline V gene sequence: CDR1 MGHDK, CDR2 SYGVNS. V was pared by 6 bases and J by 7 bases, with 13 bases between. This CDR3 has 13 residues. The CDR3 region has the DNA TGTGCCAGCAGAAGTAGCGTGACTAATGAGCAGTTCTTC. This sequence encodes CASRSSVTNEQFF.

The chain couples TRBV15 to TRBJ1-2; D unclear. V lost 1 base, J lost 8 bases, and 29 bases lay in between. Germline assignment: CDR1 LNHNV and CDR2 YYDKDF (reference sequence). CDR3 length: 19 amino acids. For the CDR3, the DNA is TGTGCCACCAGCAGAGTAAACCCCCCCGGGAGTCTTAAACGAATCGGCTACACCTTC. Translation gives CATSRVNPPGSLKRIGYTF. Complete variable domain (other parts from reference TRBV15 and TRBJ1-2): DAMVIQNPRYQVTQFGKPVTLSCSQTLNHNVMYWYQQKSSQAPKLLFHYYDKDFNNEADTPDNFQSRRPNTSFCFLDIRSPGLGDTAMYLCATSRVNPPGSLKRIGYTFGSGTRLTVV.

The table lists this clonotype with a few counts. The chain carries TRBV24-1 and TRBJ2-5; 9 bases agree with TRBD1. Germline V CDR1 and CDR2: KGHDR, SFDVKD. The V and J ends lost 6 bases and 4 bases, in that order; junction bases with no gene match: 8. The CDR3 length is 15 residues. CDR3 nucleotide sequence: TGTGCCACCAGTACGCCCACAGGGGGCGTAGAGACCCAGTACTTC. Its protein is CATSTPTGGVETQYF.

The chain carries TRBV4-1 and TRBJ1-1; D remains ambiguous. The germline V gene encodes CDR1 MGHRA and CDR2 YSYEKL. V dropped 2 bases and J dropped 4 bases, with 14 bases sitting between them. The CDR3 sequence is 15 residues long. The CDR3 bases are TGCGCCAGCAGCCAACTAGCGAACCGGGGCACTGAAGCTTTCTTT. Translated, it gives CASSQLANRGTEAFF.

This clonotype appeared many times. V gene TRBV9 combines with J gene TRBJ2-2; D remains unclear. This CDR3 region has 12 residues. The ends were cut back, 3 bases at V and 1 base at J, with 1 base in the middle. Germline CDR1 and CDR2: SGDLS and YYNGEE. CDR3: CASSGNTGELFF. The CDR3 region has the DNA TGTGCCAGCAGCGGGAACACCGGGGAGCTGTTTTTT.

This clonotype was seen at least ten times. V and J are TRBV19 and TRBJ2-5; unclear D gene. Germline V gene sequence: CDR1 LNHDA, CDR2 SQIVND (reference sequence). V lost 1 base to trimming and J lost 2 bases, with 20 bases between them. The CDR3 sequence is 18 residues long. The CDR3 here is CASSIGPKSQYEQETQYF. The CDR3 DNA reads as TGTGCCAGTAGTATAGGACCAAAATCGCAATATGAACAAGAGACCCAGTACTTC.

The rearrangement joins TRBV15 to TRBJ1-2; the match to TRBD1 covers 7 bases. The length of the CDR3 is 14 residues. Germline V gene data show CDR1 as LNHNV and CDR2 as YYDKDF (reference sequence). J lost 4 bases, V lost 6 bases, and 8 bases had no gene match. This CDR3 is CATSLEKGAYGYTF. The CDR3 DNA reads as TGTGCCACCAGTTTGGAGAAGGGGGCCTATGGCTACACCTTC.

A note on this clonotype: No conserved phenylalanine or tryptophan ends this CDR3, so it is likely a read error. The rearrangement links TRBV19 to TRBJ1-2; D might be TRBD1 (5 bases). CDR3 length: 12 residues. V was shortened by 4 bases and J by 7 bases, with 10 bases between the two germline ends. Germline values: CDR1 LNHDA, CDR2 SQIVND (reference sequence). The CDR3 DNA reads TGTGCCAGTAGTAAACAGGAGGTTGGCTACACCTCC. Amino acids: CASSKQEVGYTS.

V and J are TRBV24-1 and TRBJ2-1, with 9 bases that match TRBD2. The CDR3 extends over 16 amino acids. Germline V CDR1 and CDR2: KGHDR, SFDVKD. The V segment lost 5 bases and the J segment 2 bases; nucleotides outside the gene matches: 6. CDR3 residues: CATSVGAGGPYNEQFF. Here the CDR3 DNA reads TGTGCCACCAGTGTGGGTGCGGGGGGGCCCTACAATGAGCAGTTCTTC.

The chain links TRBV29-1 to TRBJ2-3, with 7 bases that match TRBD1. Trimming took 6 bases from V and 0 from J; bases not matched to a gene: 6. The CDR3 is 14 residues long. In germline, CDR1 is SQVTM, CDR2 ANQGSEA. The CDR3 reads CSVKTGPSTDTQYF. DNA of the CDR3: TGCAGCGTCAAGACAGGGCCTAGCACAGATACGCAGTATTTT.

V is TRBV18 and J is TRBJ1-3, with D possibly TRBD1 on 5 matching bases. Germline values: CDR1 KGHSH, CDR2 LQKENI. CDR3 length: 17 residues. V was pared by 2 bases and J by 0 bases, with 14 bases between. CDR3 bases: TGTGCCAGCTCACCAACCCCAGGGTCCAGCTCTGGAAACACCATATATTTT. Its protein product is CASSPTPGSSSGNTIYF.

The chain joins TRBV15 to TRBJ2-3; D not certain. Germline loops: CDR1 LNHNV, CDR2 YYDKDF (reference sequence). The CDR3 consists of 13 residues. Trimming shortened V by 5 bases and J by 2 bases, and 8 bases separated the two germline ends. The CDR3 sequence is CATSPGDTDTQYF. The CDR3, as DNA: TGTGCCACCAGCCCCGGCGACACAGATACGCAGTATTTT.

The chain is built from TRBV2 and TRBJ1-2; the match to TRBD1 covers 7 bases. The germline V gene encodes CDR1 SNHLY and CDR2 FYNNEI. Losses at the gene ends were 8 bases for V and 5 bases for J; bases not matched to a gene: 11. The length of the CDR3 is 14 residues. In DNA form, the CDR3 reads TGTGCCAGCGGGGACAGCTTGGGGATTTATGGCTACACCTTC. This sequence encodes CASGDSLGIYGYTF.

A word on this clonotype: This may stem from a read error, because a much larger clone lies one nucleotide away. Here the CDR3 DNA reads TGCGCCAGCAGCTCCAATGATGAAAAACTGTTTTTT. This sequence encodes CASSSNDEKLFF. The chain is built from TRBV5-1 and TRBJ1-4; no reliable D call. The CDR3 sequence is 12 residues long. The germline V gene has CDR1 SGHRS and CDR2 YFSETQ. V lost 3 bases to trimming and J lost 6 bases, with 6 bases between them. The variable domain in full, completed from reference TRBV5-1 and TRBJ1-4, reads KAGVTQTPRYLIKTRGQQVTLSCSPISGHRSVSWYQQTPGQGLQFLFEYFSETQRNKGNFPGRFSGRQFSNSRSEMNVSTLELGDSALYLCASSSNDEKLFFGSGTQLSVL.